This T cell receptor beta chain came from a study of shared clonotypes between healthy human individuals (dated by TCRdb to between 2020 and 2021). In terms of the full investigation: A couple of women and a few men aged 18 to 49 years were included in the cohort. For each donor, CD4 naive and CD4 memory were each run on three plates, CD8 naive on two plates, and CD8 memory on one plate. To estimate repertoire size and how much clonotypes are shared between individuals, the study performed deep sequencing of blood TCR repertoires from about five healthy adults. Libraries were prepared and TCR repertoires were sequenced by different laboratories using diverse techniques, in order to increase sequencing depth and limit assay-specific biases. Leukapheresis yielded between about 0.9 and 8.9 billion PBMCs per donor.

The CDR3, from cysteine to phenylalanine, totals 13 residues. Of all the DNA, just the CDR3 is kept, 39 bases in frame from base 1. From a lookup of the germline V gene (reference sequence), CDR1 and CDR2 are PRHDT and FYEKMQ. V and J lose 0 bases and 4 bases, and a span of 6 bases separates them. TCR CDR3 regions were amplified from genomic DNA by multiplex PCR using the deep immunoSEQ assay. Extracted genomic DNA from each cell subset was spread evenly across all wells of several immunoSEQ 96-well plates, with each plate serving as a replicate. For sorted subsets, roughly 190 ng of genomic DNA, equivalent to some 33,000 T cell genomes, went into each replicate PCR. Purified libraries were quantified with a Qubit 3.0 fluorometer, sized on a Bioanalyzer 2100, and re-quantified with the KAPA Library Quantification kit. Each immunoSEQ 96-well plate was sequenced on its own single-read 150-cycle Illumina NextSeq 550 flow cell. For the original study's pipeline: Because the immunoSEQ output included only junctional sequences and no quality scores, the filtering could not be the same as the filtering used for full-length reads. Sequences were annotated with PyIR, a Python wrapper for IgBLAST v1.9, and V/J genes and CDR3 were assigned using IMGT germline references. Reads were filtered out if the reads had weak V/J assignments (E-value above 1e-6), no CDR3, stop codons, out-of-frame junctions, or ambiguous translated residues. A V3J clonotype was defined by an identical inferred V gene, J gene, and CDR3 amino acid sequence. Percentage overlap between repertoires was computed as shared unique clonotypes divided by the size of the smaller repertoire. Richness of each repertoire was evaluated using RTK rarefaction, the Chao1 estimator, and Recon v2.1 estimates of unobserved clonotypes. Generation probabilities were computed with OLGA for all TCRbeta clonotypes obtained by the gDNA method from several donors. TCRdb took over this immuneACCESS table, retaining in-frame rearrangements with V and J assigned. Such tables are incomplete; in checked studies, under half of the missing clones stem from an unresolved V gene, and the remainder is unexplained. The V and J calls and clone size are taken from that table; D and trimming were inferred from the DNA. The sample table records around 2.5 million clones; over 85% of these occur just once. Of the sample, approximately 0.35% is held by the ten largest clones.

Healthy HIV-negative adults with no recently reported acute infections or vaccinations were included as donors. Only Caucasian adults living in Nashville, Tennessee, USA were represented among the donors. CD4+ T cells were enriched through magnetic negative selection, after which naive cells were positively selected on CD45RA and the remaining negative fraction served as the memory subset. After blood collection by leukapheresis, PBMCs were isolated using Ficoll-Histopaque density gradient centrifugation and then cryopreserved in the vapor phase of liquid nitrogen. Analytical flow cytometry was used to check the purity and quantity of every magnetically sorted T cell population. From each sorted fraction, genomic DNA was isolated and quantified by UV absorbance on a Nanodrop 2000c. This clone was recorded once. What antigen it recognizes has not been identified. Base qualities are not recorded, but no much larger clone differs from it by a single base.

General study outcomes and caveats: Even with the large sequencing depth, rarefaction of the sorted-subset datasets indicated that sequencing was incomplete. Compared with non-shared clonotypes, the clonotypes found in all four sorted-subset donors had higher generation probabilities. The small number of donors limited the genetic and exposure-history diversity represented. When a handful of donors were compared, the shared fraction of clonotypes was 5% to 6.5% for naive CD4, 3.5% to 4% for naive CD8, about 2.4% for memory CD4, and approximately 0.4% for memory CD8. Based on pairwise subsampling, the degree of clonotype sharing among donors was expected to be affected by sequencing depth. Estimated clonotype richness was generally larger for naive than for memory subsets. Only blood was sampled, and tissue TCR repertoires likely differ from those in blood.

Sequencing was carried out using naive CD4+ T cells from PBMCs. This specimen's cell subset or site label, interpreted: CD45RA+ positively selected. Rearrangement joined TRBV13 to TRBJ1-2; too little of a D gene remains to name it. This receptor was obtained from a man aged 18 to 30 in good health. Some clones in this sample may be carry-over from other donors' samples. CDR3 sequence: CASSLGDRYGYTF. The DNA reads as follows: TGTGCCAGCAGCTTAGGTGACCGCTATGGCTACACCTTC.